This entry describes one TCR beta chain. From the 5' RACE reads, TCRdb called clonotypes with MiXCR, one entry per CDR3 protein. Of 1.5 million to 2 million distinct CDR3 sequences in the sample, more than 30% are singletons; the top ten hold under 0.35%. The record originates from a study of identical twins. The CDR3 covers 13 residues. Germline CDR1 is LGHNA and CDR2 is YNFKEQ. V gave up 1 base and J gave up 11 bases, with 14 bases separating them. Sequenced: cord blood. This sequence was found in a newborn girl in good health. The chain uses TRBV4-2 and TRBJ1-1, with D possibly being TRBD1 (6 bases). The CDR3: CASSQVSEGGAFF. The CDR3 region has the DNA TGTGCCAGCAGCCAAGTGAGTGAAGGGGGGGCTTTCTTT.